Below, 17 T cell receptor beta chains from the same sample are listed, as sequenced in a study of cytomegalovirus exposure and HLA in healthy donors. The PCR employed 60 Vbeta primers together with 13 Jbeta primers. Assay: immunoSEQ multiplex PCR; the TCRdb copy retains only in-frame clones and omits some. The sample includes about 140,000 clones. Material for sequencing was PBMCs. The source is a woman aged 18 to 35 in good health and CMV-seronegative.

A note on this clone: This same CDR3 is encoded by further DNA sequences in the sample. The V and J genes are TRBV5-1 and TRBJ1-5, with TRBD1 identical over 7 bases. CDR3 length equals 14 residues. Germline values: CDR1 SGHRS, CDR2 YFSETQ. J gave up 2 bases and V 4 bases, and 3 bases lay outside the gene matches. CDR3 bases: TGCGCCAGCAGCCCCGGGACAGGCAATCAGCCCCAGCATTTT. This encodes CASSPGTGNQPQHF.

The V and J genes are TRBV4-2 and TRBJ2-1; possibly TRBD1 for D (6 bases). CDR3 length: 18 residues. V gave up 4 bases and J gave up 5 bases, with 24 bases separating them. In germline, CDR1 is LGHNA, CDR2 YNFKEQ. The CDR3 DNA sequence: TGTGCCAGCAGCCGAAGTCAGCTCGAGACAGGTCCCGACAATGAGCAGTTCTTC. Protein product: CASSRSQLETGPDNEQFF.

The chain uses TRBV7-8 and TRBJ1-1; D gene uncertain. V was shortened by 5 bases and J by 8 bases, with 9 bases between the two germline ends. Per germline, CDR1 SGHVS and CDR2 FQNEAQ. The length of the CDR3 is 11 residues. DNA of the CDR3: TGTGCCAGCAGCCCTGGGCCCGAAGCTTTCTTT. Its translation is CASSPGPEAFF.

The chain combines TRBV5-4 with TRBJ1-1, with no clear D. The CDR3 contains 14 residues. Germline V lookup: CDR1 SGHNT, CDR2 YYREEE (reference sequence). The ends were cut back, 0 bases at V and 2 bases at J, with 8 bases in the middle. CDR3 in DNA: TGTGCCAGCAGCTTGGCGGTTGGTAACACTGAAGCTTTCTTT. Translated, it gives CASSLAVGNTEAFF.

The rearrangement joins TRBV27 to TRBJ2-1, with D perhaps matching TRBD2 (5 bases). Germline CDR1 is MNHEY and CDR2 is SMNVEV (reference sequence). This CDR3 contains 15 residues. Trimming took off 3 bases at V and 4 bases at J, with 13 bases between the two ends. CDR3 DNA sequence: TGTGCCAGCAGTTTTGAGGCTACGGGATACAATGAGCAGTTCTTC. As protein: CASSFEATGYNEQFF.

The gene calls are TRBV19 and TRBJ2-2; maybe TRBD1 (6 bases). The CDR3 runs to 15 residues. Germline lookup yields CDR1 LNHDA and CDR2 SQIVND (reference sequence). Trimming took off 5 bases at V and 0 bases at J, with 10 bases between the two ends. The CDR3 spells CASSPTGPNTGELFF. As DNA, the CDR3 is TGTGCCAGTAGTCCGACAGGCCCGAACACCGGGGAGCTGTTTTTT.

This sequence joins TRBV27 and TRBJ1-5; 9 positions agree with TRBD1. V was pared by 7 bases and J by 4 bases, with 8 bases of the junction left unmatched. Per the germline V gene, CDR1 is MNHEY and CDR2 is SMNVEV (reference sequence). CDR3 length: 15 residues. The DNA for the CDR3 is TGTGCCAGCATCCTGGGACAGGGAGAAAATCAGCCCCAGCATTTT. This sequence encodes CASILGQGENQPQHF.

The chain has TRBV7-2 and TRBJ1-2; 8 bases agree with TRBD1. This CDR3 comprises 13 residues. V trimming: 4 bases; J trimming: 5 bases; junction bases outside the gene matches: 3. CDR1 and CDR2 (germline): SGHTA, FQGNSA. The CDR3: CASSSGQGYGYTF. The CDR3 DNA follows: TGTGCCAGCAGCTCTGGACAGGGATATGGCTACACCTTC.

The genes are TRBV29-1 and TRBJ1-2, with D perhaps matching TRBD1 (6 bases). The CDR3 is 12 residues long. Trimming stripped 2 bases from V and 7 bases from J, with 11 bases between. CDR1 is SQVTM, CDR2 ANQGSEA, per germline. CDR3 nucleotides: TGCAGCGTTGAAAGGGGGAAGTCTGGCTACACCTTC. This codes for CSVERGKSGYTF.

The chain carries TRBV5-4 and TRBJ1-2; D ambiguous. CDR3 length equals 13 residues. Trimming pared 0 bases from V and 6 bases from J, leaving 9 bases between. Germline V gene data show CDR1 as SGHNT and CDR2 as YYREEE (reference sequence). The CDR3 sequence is CASSLASQNGYTF. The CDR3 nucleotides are TGTGCCAGCAGCTTGGCCAGTCAGAATGGCTACACCTTC. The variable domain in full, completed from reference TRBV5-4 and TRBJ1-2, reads ETGVTQSPTHLIKTRGQQVTLRCSSQSGHNTVSWYQQALGQGPQFIFQYYREEENGRGNFPPRFSGLQFPNYSSELNVNALELDDSALYLCASSLASQNGYTFGSGTRLTVV.

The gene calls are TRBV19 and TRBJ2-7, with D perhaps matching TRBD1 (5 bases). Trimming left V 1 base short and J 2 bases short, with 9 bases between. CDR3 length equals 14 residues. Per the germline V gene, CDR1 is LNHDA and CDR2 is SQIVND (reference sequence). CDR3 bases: TGTGCCAGTAGTATAGGTTCAGGGCCCTACGAGCAGTACGTC. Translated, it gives CASSIGSGPYEQYV.

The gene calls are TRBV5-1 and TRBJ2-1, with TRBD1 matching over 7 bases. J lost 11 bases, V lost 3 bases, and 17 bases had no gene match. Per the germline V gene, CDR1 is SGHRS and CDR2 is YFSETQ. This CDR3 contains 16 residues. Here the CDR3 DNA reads TGCGCCAGCAGCTCCGGACAGGTCTACGGCTTGGGGCAGCAGTTCTTC. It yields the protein CASSSGQVYGLGQQFF. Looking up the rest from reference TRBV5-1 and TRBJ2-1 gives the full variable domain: KAGVTQTPRYLIKTRGQQVTLSCSPISGHRSVSWYQQTPGQGLQFLFEYFSETQRNKGNFPGRFSGRQFSNSRSEMNVSTLELGDSALYLCASSSGQVYGLGQQFFGPGTRLTVL.

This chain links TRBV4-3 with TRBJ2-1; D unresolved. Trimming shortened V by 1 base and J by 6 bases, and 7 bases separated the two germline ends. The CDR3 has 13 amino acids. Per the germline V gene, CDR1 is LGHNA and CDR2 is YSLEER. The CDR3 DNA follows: TGCGCCAGCAGCCAAGCCTTAATCAATGAGCAGTTCTTC. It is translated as CASSQALINEQFF.

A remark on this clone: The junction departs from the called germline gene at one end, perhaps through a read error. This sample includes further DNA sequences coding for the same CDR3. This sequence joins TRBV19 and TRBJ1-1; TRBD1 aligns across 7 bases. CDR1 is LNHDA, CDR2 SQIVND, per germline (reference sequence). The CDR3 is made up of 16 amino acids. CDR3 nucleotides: TGTGCCAGTAGTATGGTCGGGACAGTCATGAACACTGAGGCTTTCTTT. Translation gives CASSMVGTVMNTEAFF.

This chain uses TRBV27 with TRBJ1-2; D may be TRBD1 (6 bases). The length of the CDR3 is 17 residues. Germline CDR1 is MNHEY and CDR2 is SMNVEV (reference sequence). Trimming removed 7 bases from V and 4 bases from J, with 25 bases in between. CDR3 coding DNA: TGTGCCAGCATCTTCCGCGTTTCACAGGGCTTCCCCTATGGCTACACCTTC. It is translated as CASIFRVSQGFPYGYTF.

CDR3 loop: CASSPPQFTEAFF. CDR3 coding DNA: TGTGCCAGCTCACCACCCCAATTCACTGAAGCTTTCTTT. V is TRBV18 and J is TRBJ1-1; D is unresolved. The CDR3 consists of 13 residues. The V end lost 0 bases, the J end lost 4 bases, and 6 bases lay between the germline ends. Germline V lookup: CDR1 KGHSH, CDR2 LQKENI.

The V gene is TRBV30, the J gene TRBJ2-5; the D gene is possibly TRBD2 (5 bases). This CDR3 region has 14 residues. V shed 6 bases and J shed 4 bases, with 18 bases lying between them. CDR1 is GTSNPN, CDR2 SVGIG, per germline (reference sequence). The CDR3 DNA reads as TGTGCCTGCTCCAGGACCCGGGGAATAGAGACCCAGTACTTC. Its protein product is CACSRTRGIETQYF.